These 4 T cell receptor beta chains came from one sample sequenced in a study of PD-L1 blockade in urothelial cancer. Here immunoSEQ multiplex PCR was the method, and the copy in TCRdb shows in-frame clones only, minus some. The sample shows about 95,000 clones, 80% to 90% of them seen only once. Time point defined: pretreatment peripheral blood. The sequencing used PBMCs, collected around atezolizumab (anti-PD-L1) treatment. The receptors originated from a man between 60 and 70 years old with urothelial cancer.

This chain connects TRBV4-2 to TRBJ2-2; a weak D match, TRBD2 (5 bases). Trimming took off 0 bases at V and 5 bases at J, with 16 bases between the two ends. The germline V gene has CDR1 LGHNA and CDR2 YNFKEQ. This CDR3 has 17 residues. The CDR3 DNA sequence: TGTGCCAGCAGCCAAGAAGGAACCGGAAGAGGGACCGGGGAGCTGTTTTTT. This sequence encodes CASSQEGTGRGTGELFF.

This rearrangement joins TRBV29-1 to TRBJ2-2; D may be TRBD1 (6 bases). The CDR3 extends over 14 amino acids. V lost 3 bases and J 1 base, leaving 9 bases between the germline ends. From germline, CDR1 is SQVTM and CDR2 ANQGSEA. CDR3 in amino acids: CSVDLGGNTGELFF. DNA of the CDR3: TGCAGCGTTGATTTAGGGGGGAACACCGGGGAGCTGTTTTTT.

This chain links TRBV6-5 with TRBJ1-5, with 11 positions matching TRBD1. The CDR3 sequence is 16 residues long. Trimming removed 4 bases from V and 1 base from J; junction bases left unmatched: 3. CDR1 and CDR2 from the germline V gene are MNHEY and SVGAGI. The CDR3 here is CASSWTGGRSNQPQHF. CDR3 bases: TGTGCCAGCAGTTGGACAGGGGGCAGGAGCAATCAGCCCCAGCATTTT.

This sequence joins TRBV28 and TRBJ1-2; TRBD1 matches 9 bases. The CDR3 consists of 15 residues. Trimming took 6 bases from V and 5 from J; bases not matched to a gene: 10. Germline CDR1 and CDR2: MDHEN and SYDVKM. The CDR3 nucleotides are TGTGCCAGCAGCCTCCCGGGACAGGGTCTTTATGGCTACACCTTC. Its translation: CASSLPGQGLYGYTF.